The TCR beta chain described here comes from a study of cytomegalovirus exposure and HLA in healthy donors. Primers included in the PCR were 60 Vbeta and 13 Jbeta primers. Sequencing used immunoSEQ multiplex PCR; TCRdb keeps in-frame clones, though not all of them. The sample has approximately 150,000 clones, 70% to 80% seen once. The germline V gene has CDR1 MRHNA and CDR2 SNTAGT. This CDR3 has 14 amino acids. V shed 5 bases and J shed 2 bases, with 7 bases lying between them. This clone was counted at least ten times. The V gene is TRBV6-4, the J gene TRBJ2-6, with D possibly matching TRBD1 (6 bases). Specimen: PBMCs. The TCR comes from a middle-aged man in good health and CMV-seropositive. The CDR3 spells CASSRDTGANVLTF. DNA of the CDR3: TGTGCCAGCAGTCGGGACACTGGGGCCAACGTCCTGACTTTC.